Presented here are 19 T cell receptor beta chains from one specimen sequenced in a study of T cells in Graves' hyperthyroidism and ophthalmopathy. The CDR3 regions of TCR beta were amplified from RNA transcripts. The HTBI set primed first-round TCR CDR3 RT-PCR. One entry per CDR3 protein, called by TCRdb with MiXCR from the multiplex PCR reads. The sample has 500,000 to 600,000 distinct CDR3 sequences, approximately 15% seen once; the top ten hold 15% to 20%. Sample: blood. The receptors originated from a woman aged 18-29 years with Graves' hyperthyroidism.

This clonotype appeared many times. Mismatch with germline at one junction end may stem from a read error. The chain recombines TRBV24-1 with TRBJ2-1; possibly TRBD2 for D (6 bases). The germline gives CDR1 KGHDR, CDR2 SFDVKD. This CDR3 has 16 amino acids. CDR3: CATSDPTRDSNNEQFF. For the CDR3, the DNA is TGTGCCACCAGTGATCCCACCCGGGACTCCAACAATGAGCAGTTCTTC.

CDR3 protein: CASSRESAYPEKLFF. In nucleotides, the CDR3 is TGTGCCAGCAGCCGGGAGTCGGCTTATCCTGAAAAACTGTTTTTT. V is TRBV14 and J is TRBJ1-4; unclear D gene. There are 15 residues in the CDR3. V was clipped by 4 bases and J by 7 bases, with 16 bases between them. Germline CDR1 reads SGHDN; CDR2 reads FVKESK. The entire variable domain, with the rest obtained from reference TRBV14 and TRBJ1-4, is as follows: EAGVTQFPSHSVIEKGQTVTLRCDPISGHDNLYWYRRVMGKEIKFLLHFVKESKQDESGMPNNRFLAERTGGTYSTLKVQPAELEDSGVYFCASSRESAYPEKLFFGSGTQLSVL.

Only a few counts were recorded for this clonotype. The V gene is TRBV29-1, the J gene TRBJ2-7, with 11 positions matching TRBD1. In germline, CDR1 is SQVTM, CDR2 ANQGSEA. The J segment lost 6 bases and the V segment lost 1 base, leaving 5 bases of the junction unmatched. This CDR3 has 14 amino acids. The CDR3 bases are TGCAGCGTTGAAGGGACAGGGGGCGGGCGCGAGCAGTACTTC. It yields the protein CSVEGTGGGREQYF.

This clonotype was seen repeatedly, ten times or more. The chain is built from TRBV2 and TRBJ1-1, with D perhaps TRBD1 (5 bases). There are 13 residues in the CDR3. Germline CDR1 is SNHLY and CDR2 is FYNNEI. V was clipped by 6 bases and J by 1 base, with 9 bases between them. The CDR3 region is CASRGQANTEAFF. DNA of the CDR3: TGTGCCAGCAGAGGACAAGCGAACACTGAAGCTTTCTTT.

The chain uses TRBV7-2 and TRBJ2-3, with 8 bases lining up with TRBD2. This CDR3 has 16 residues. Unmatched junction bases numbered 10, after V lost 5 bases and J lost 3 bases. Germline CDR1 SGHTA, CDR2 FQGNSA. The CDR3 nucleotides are TGTGCCAGCAGCCCCGGCGGGGGGCTTGGAACAGATACGCAGTATTTT. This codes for CASSPGGGLGTDTQYF.

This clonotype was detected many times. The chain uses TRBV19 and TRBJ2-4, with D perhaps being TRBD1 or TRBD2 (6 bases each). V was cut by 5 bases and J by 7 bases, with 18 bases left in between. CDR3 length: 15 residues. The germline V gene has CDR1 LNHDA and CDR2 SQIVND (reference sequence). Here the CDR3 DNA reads TGTGCCAGTAGTGTTGAAGGGGGGCGGAGGAACATTCAGTACTTC. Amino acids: CASSVEGGRRNIQYF.

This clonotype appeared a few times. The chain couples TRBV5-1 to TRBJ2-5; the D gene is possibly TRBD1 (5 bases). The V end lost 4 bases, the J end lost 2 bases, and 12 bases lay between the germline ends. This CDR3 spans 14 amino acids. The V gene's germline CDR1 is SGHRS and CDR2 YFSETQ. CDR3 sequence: CASSTRQIQETQYF. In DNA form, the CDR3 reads TGCGCCAGCAGCACTCGACAGATTCAAGAGACCCAGTACTTC. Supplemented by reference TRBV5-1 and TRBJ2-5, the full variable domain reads KAGVTQTPRYLIKTRGQQVTLSCSPISGHRSVSWYQQTPGQGLQFLFEYFSETQRNKGNFPGRFSGRQFSNSRSEMNVSTLELGDSALYLCASSTRQIQETQYFGPGTRLLVL.

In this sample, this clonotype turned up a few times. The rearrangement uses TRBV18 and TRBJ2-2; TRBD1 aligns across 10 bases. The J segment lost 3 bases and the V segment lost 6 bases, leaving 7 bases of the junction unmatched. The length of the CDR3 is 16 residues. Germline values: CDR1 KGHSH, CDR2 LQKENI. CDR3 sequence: CASSHDRGRDTGELFF. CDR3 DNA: TGTGCCAGCTCTCACGACAGGGGGCGCGACACCGGGGAGCTGTTTTTT.

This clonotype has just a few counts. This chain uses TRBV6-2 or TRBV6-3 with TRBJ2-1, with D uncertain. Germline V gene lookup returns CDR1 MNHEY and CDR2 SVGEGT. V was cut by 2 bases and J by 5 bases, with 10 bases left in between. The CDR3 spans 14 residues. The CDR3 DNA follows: TGTGCCAGCAGTTACCTAAACAGCAACAATGAGCAGTTCTTC. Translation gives CASSYLNSNNEQFF.

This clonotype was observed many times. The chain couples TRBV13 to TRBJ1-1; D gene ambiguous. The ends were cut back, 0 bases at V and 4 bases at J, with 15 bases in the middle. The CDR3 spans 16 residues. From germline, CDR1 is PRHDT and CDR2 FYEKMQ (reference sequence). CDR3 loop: CASSLGAVTWSTEAFF. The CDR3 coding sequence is TGTGCCAGCAGCTTAGGCGCGGTCACGTGGAGCACTGAAGCTTTCTTT.

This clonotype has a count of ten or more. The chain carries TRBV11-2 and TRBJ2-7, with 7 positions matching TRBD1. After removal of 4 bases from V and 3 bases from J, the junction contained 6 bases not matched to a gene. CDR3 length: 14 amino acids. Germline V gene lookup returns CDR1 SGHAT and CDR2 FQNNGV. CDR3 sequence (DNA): TGTGCCAGCAGCTCGACACAGGGGAACTACGAGCAGTACTTC. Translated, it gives CASSSTQGNYEQYF.

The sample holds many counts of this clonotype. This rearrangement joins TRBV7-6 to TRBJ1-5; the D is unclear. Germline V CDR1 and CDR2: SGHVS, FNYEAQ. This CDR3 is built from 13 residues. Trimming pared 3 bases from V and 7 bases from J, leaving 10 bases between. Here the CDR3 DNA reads TGTGCCAGCAGCTTGGACCCTGGGCAGCCCCAGCATTTT. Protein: CASSLDPGQPQHF.

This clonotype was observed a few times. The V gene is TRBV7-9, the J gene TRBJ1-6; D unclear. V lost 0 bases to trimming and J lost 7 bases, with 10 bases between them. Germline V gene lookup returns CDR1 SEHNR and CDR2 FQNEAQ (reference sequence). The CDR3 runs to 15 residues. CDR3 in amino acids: CASSLANRMNSPLHF. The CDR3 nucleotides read TGTGCCAGCAGCTTAGCGAACAGAATGAATTCACCCCTCCACTTT.

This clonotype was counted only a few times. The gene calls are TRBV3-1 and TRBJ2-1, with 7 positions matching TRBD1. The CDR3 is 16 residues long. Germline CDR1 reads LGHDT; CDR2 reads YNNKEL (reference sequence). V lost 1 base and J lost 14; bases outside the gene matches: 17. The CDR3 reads CASSQVPTGPDLRKFF. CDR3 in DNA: TGTGCCAGCAGCCAAGTTCCGACAGGGCCCGATCTACGGAAGTTCTTC.

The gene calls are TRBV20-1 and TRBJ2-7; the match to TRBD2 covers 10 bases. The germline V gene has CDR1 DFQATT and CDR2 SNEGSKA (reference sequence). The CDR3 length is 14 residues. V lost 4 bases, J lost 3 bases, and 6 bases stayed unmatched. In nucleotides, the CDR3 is TGCAGTGCTAAACCCCTAGCGGGAGACTACGAGCAGTACTTC. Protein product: CSAKPLAGDYEQYF.

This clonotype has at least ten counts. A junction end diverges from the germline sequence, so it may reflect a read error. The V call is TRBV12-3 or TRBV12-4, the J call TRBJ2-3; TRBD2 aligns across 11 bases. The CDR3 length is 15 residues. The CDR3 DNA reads TGTGCCAGCAGCTTAGCGGGGGGGGACACAGATACGCAGTATTTT. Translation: CASSLAGGDTDTQYF.

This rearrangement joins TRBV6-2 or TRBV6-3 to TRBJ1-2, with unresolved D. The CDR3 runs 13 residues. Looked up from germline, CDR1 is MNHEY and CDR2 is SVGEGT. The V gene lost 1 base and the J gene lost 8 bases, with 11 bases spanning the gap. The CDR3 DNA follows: TGTGCCAGCAGTTACTTCTCGGCCAGCGGCTACACCTTC. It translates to CASSYFSASGYTF.

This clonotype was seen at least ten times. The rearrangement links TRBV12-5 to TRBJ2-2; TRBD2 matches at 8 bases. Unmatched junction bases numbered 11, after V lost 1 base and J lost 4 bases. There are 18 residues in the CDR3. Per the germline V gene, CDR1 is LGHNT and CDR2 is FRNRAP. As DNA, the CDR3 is TGTGCTAGTGGTTTGGCCCTGTCTCGGGGGGGAGGCACCGGGGAGCTGTTTTTT. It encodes CASGLALSRGGGTGELFF.

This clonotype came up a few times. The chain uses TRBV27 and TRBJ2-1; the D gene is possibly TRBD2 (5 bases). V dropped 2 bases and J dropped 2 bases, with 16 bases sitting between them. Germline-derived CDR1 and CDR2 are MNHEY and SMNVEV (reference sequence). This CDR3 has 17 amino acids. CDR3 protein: CASSLAGEGITYNEQFF. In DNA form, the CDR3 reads TGTGCCAGCAGTTTAGCCGGAGAGGGAATCACCTACAATGAGCAGTTCTTC.